This entry features one T cell receptor (beta chain) sequence. This specimen belongs to a study of blood T cell repertoires in COVID-19. Study at large: The analysed material was cDNA or gDNA that came from T cells, B-cell-depleted T cells, or PBMCs.

The Seattle patients joined while their infection was active and were tracked longitudinally afterward. The germline V gene has CDR1 MDHEN and CDR2 SYDVKM. This CDR3 is built from 14 residues. The trim removed 7 bases at V and 5 bases at J, leaving 8 bases unmatched. Original processing methods: Amplification from reference gene primers served as the basis for estimated nucleated cell counts. The repertoire was sequenced with immunoSEQ multiplex PCR; TCRdb's copy has only in-frame clones and lacks some. That table is the source of V, J and clone size, and D and trimming were worked out from the DNA. The sample has more than 200,000 clones, more than 85% seen once.

The sequence was collected from a woman aged 45-65 years with COVID-19, enrolled during active disease. The gene calls are TRBV28 and TRBJ1-1, with 9 bases fitting TRBD1. Source material: peripheral blood. CDR3 protein: CASNLRDRVTEAFF. CDR3 sequence (DNA): TGTGCCAGCAATCTTAGGGACAGGGTGACTGAAGCTTTCTTT.